A single sample is the source of the 22 T cell receptor beta chains below, sequenced in a study of HIV-infected patients and healthy controls. Alpha and beta constant-region primers primed reverse transcription of 500 to 550 ng RNA. Using multiplexing indices, alpha and beta chain libraries were generated apart by chain-specific third strand synthesis. Using its own MiXCR run on the 5' RACE reads, TCRdb lists one record per CDR3 protein. The sample has some 7,600 distinct CDR3 sequences, less than 8.5% seen once. No cell fractionation was done, so the repertoire covers all unsorted peripheral blood T cells. The source material was blood, sampled before antiretroviral therapy. The receptor set was obtained from an adult with HIV infection.

This clonotype is deemed medium-sized (0.01 to 0.1%). The genes are TRBV5-1 and TRBJ1-2, with D possibly matching TRBD1 (5 bases). The V and J ends lost 1 base and 2 bases respectively, with 12 bases between them. Germline V gene data show CDR1 as SGHRS and CDR2 as YFSETQ. The CDR3 has 15 residues. Here the CDR3 reads CASSLWVGENYGYTF. In DNA form, the CDR3 reads TGCGCCAGCAGCTTGTGGGTAGGGGAGAACTATGGCTACACCTTC.

In its sample, this clonotype is medium-sized (0.01 to 0.1%). The CDR3 nucleotides are TGCAGTGCTAGAGATTTGGACAGGACAACTTTTTATGGCTACACCTTC. This codes for CSARDLDRTTFYGYTF. The chain links TRBV20-1 to TRBJ1-2; 7 bases line up with TRBD1. CDR1 and CDR2 from the germline V gene are DFQATT and SNEGSKA (reference sequence). The CDR3 runs to 16 residues. With 0 bases clipped from V and 5 bases from J, the junction kept 12 bases outside the gene matches.

This clonotype was counted at least ten times. This chain uses TRBV7-8 with TRBJ2-3; D possibly corresponds to TRBD1 (6 bases). Deletions cut 1 base from V and 0 bases from J, with 14 bases between. CDR1 and CDR2 from the germline V gene are SGHVS and FQNEAQ. The CDR3 loop spans 17 amino acids. CDR3 amino acids: CASSLDQGTSSTDTQYF. CDR3 nucleotides: TGTGCCAGCAGCTTAGACCAGGGGACCAGTAGCACAGATACGCAGTATTTT.

This clonotype turned up a few times. V gene TRBV6-5 combines with J gene TRBJ2-3; 10 bases fit TRBD1. This CDR3 spans 15 amino acids. With V trimmed by 6 bases and J by 6 bases, 9 bases remained unmatched. The germline CDR1 and CDR2 sequences are MNHEY and SVGAGI. In nucleotides, the CDR3 is TGTGCCAGCAGAACCGGGACAGGGGTTATTGATACGCAGTATTTT. This translates into CASRTGTGVIDTQYF.

This rearrangement joins TRBV5-4 to TRBJ2-2, with 8 positions matching TRBD1. Looked up from germline, CDR1 is SGHNT and CDR2 is YYREEE (reference sequence). With V trimmed by 0 bases and J by 5 bases, 3 bases remained unmatched. This CDR3 has 15 amino acids. CDR3 nucleotides: TGTGCCAGCAGCTTGGCCTGGACAGGGACCGGGGAGCTGTTTTTT. Translated, it gives CASSLAWTGTGELFF.

This clonotype was seen many times. This chain connects TRBV27 to TRBJ2-7; the match to TRBD1 covers 10 bases. The J segment lost 7 bases and the V segment lost 6 bases, leaving 6 bases of the junction unmatched. CDR3 length: 13 residues. Germline V gives CDR1 MNHEY, CDR2 SMNVEV (reference sequence). CDR3 coding DNA: TGTGCCAGCAGCGACAGGGGGCTGGGAGAGCAGTACTTC. Protein sequence: CASSDRGLGEQYF.

Judged by abundance, this clonotype is medium-sized. This sequence joins TRBV20-1 and TRBJ1-1, with D unresolved. CDR1 is DFQATT and CDR2 is SNEGSKA in the germline V gene (reference sequence). The V and J ends lost 0 bases and 0 bases respectively, with 14 bases between them. The CDR3 loop spans 16 amino acids. The CDR3 sequence is CSARDGSTVMNTEAFF. The CDR3, as DNA: TGCAGTGCTAGAGATGGCTCGACGGTGATGAACACTGAAGCTTTCTTT.

This clonotype is medium-sized (0.01 to 0.1%) within its sample. The chain has TRBV11-2 and TRBJ1-5; D gene uncertain. V lost 5 bases to trimming and J lost 3 bases, with 11 bases between them. The CDR3 consists of 14 residues. The germline gives CDR1 SGHAT, CDR2 FQNNGV. DNA for the CDR3: TGTGCCAGCAGCCCCCCAGGTAACAATCAGCCCCAGCATTTT. Translation: CASSPPGNNQPQHF.

This clonotype was detected many times. This chain connects TRBV10-1 to TRBJ2-3; D not certain. Trimming cost V 6 bases and J 6 bases, with 7 bases left between them. The CDR3 loop spans 11 amino acids. Germline CDR1 reads WNHNN; CDR2 reads SYGVQD (reference sequence). For the CDR3, the DNA is TGCGCCAGCAGCGACGAGGATACGCAGTATTTT. This codes for CASSDEDTQYF.

In its sample, this clonotype ranks as medium-sized. The rearrangement links TRBV29-1 to TRBJ2-1; no clear D. This CDR3 spans 16 amino acids. Germline CDR1 SQVTM, CDR2 ANQGSEA. V gave up 4 bases and J gave up 1 base, with 17 bases separating them. CDR3 region: CSVGAGVLLSYNEQFF. The DNA for the CDR3 is TGCAGCGTTGGAGCAGGTGTACTATTATCCTACAATGAGCAGTTCTTC.

This clonotype has at least ten counts. The chain recombines TRBV3-1 with TRBJ2-3, with D uncertain. With 0 bases removed from V and 1 base from J, the gap between germline ends came to 8 bases. Per the germline V gene, CDR1 is LGHDT and CDR2 is YNNKEL (reference sequence). The CDR3 runs to 15 residues. CDR3 in DNA: TGTGCCAGCAGCCAAGAATTTCCCGGCACAGATACGCAGTATTTT. Translating it yields CASSQEFPGTDTQYF.

By frequency in the sample, this clonotype is large. The chain has TRBV10-3 and TRBJ1-1; D gene uncertain. The CDR3 sequence is 14 residues long. Germline CDR1 reads ENHRY; CDR2 reads SYGVKD. V lost 1 base to trimming and J lost 0 bases, with 6 bases between them. CDR3 protein: CAISEFVVNTEAFF. DNA for the CDR3: TGTGCCATCAGTGAGTTTGTAGTGAACACTGAAGCTTTCTTT.

Many counts were recorded for this clonotype. The chain has TRBV7-9 and TRBJ1-2; D not certain. Germline CDR1 SEHNR, CDR2 FQNEAQ (reference sequence). With 5 bases removed from V and 5 bases from J, the gap between germline ends came to 12 bases. The CDR3 loop spans 13 amino acids. The chain's CDR3 is CASSPSRVYGYTF. CDR3 coding DNA: TGTGCCAGCAGCCCTAGTCGGGTTTATGGCTACACCTTC.

This clonotype is labeled medium-sized. V usage is TRBV20-1 and J usage is TRBJ1-5, with D possibly being TRBD1 (5 bases). This CDR3 region has 15 residues. Trimming cost V 1 base and J 0 bases, with 10 bases left between them. In germline, CDR1 is DFQATT, CDR2 SNEGSKA (reference sequence). The CDR3 is CSARAGHYSNQPQHF. The DNA of the CDR3 is TGCAGTGCTAGAGCTGGACACTATAGCAATCAGCCCCAGCATTTT.

This clonotype is deemed medium-sized. The V call is TRBV5-1, the J call TRBJ1-2; D gene ambiguous. Germline CDR1 and CDR2: SGHRS and YFSETQ. Trimming took off 0 bases at V and 3 bases at J, with 6 bases between the two ends. This CDR3 has 13 amino acids. The CDR3 DNA sequence: TGCGCCAGCAGCTTGGCGGATTACTATGGCTACACCTTC. Its protein is CASSLADYYGYTF.

Ten or more counts support this clonotype. The J gene is TRBJ1-4, the V gene TRBV15, with 11 bases that match TRBD1. V gave up 4 bases and J gave up 4 bases; unmatched junction bases: 5. The germline V gene encodes CDR1 LNHNV and CDR2 YYDKDF (reference sequence). The CDR3 has 16 amino acids. In DNA, the CDR3 is TGTGCCACCAGCAAGGACAGGGGGCATTATAATGAAAAACTGTTTTTT. This sequence encodes CATSKDRGHYNEKLFF.

This clonotype was recorded many times. The rearrangement links TRBV19 to TRBJ1-5; D is unclear. Germline CDR1 and CDR2: LNHDA and SQIVND (reference sequence). This CDR3 spans 17 amino acids. Trimming removed 1 base at V and 0 bases at J, with 13 bases between. CDR3 region: CASSIAAMEYSNQPQHF. The CDR3 region has the DNA TGTGCCAGTAGTATAGCGGCGATGGAGTATAGCAATCAGCCCCAGCATTTT.

At least ten counts were recorded for this clonotype. This chain connects TRBV2 to TRBJ1-1; no definite D call. Trimming stripped 9 bases from V and 0 bases from J, with 11 bases between. The CDR3 extends over 13 amino acids. Germline V gene data show CDR1 as SNHLY and CDR2 as FYNNEI. The CDR3 region has the DNA TGTGCCAGAGACCAAGCTATGAACACTGAAGCTTTCTTT. Its protein product is CARDQAMNTEAFF.

Only a few counts were recorded for this clonotype. The chain joins TRBV6-1 to TRBJ1-4, with D possibly being TRBD1 (6 bases). Germline lookup yields CDR1 MNHNS and CDR2 SASEGT. The CDR3 is 20 residues long. Trimming pared 3 bases from V and 2 bases from J, leaving 25 bases between. The CDR3 nucleotides are TGTGCCAGCAGTGACCTGGACAGTGCACCCTGGGATAGGACTAATGAAAAACTGTTTTTT. It is translated as CASSDLDSAPWDRTNEKLFF.

This clonotype is medium-sized (0.01 to 0.1%) by share. The chain has TRBV7-6 and TRBJ1-3, with TRBD1 as a possible D gene (6 bases). V was shortened by 5 bases and J by 8 bases, with 13 bases between the two germline ends. Germline V gives CDR1 SGHVS, CDR2 FNYEAQ. The CDR3 runs 13 residues. The CDR3 DNA follows: TGTGCCAGCAGCAGACAGGTCCGTGACACCATATATTTT. Amino acid sequence: CASSRQVRDTIYF.

This clonotype was detected many times. The V call is TRBV20-1, the J call TRBJ2-4, with 10 bases lining up with TRBD2. The CDR3 is made up of 15 amino acids. V shed 6 bases, J shed 2 bases, and the junction held 7 bases outside the gene matches. Germline loops: CDR1 DFQATT, CDR2 SNEGSKA (reference sequence). CDR3 DNA sequence: TGCAGTGCCGTTCCTAGCGGGAGTTCCAAAAACATTCAGTACTTC. The encoded protein is CSAVPSGSSKNIQYF.

In its sample, this clonotype was seen many times. Written as DNA, the CDR3 is TGTGCCAGCTCATATGCTATCGCTAGTTTGGACACTGAAGCTTTCTTT. Protein sequence: CASSYAIASLDTEAFF. This chain joins TRBV18 and TRBJ1-1, with D unresolved. From germline, CDR1 is KGHSH and CDR2 LQKENI. V dropped 5 bases and J dropped 3 bases, with 19 bases sitting between them. The CDR3 is 16 amino acids.